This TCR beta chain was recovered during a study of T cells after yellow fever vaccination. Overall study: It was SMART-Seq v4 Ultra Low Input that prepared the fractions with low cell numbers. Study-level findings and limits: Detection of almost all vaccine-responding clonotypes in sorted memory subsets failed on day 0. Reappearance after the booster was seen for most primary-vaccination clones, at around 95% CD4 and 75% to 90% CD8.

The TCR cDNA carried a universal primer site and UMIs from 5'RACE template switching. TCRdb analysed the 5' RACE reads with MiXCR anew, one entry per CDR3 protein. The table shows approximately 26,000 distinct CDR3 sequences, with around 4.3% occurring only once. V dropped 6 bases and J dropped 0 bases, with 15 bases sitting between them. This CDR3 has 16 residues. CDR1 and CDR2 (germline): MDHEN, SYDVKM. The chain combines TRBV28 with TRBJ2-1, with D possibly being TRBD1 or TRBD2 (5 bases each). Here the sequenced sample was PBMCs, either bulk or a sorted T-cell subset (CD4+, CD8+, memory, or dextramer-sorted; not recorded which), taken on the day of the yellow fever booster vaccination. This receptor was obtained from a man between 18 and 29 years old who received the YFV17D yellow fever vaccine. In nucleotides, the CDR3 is TGTGCCAGCAGGCTTACAGGACTGAACTCCTACAATGAGCAGTTCTTC. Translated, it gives CASRLTGLNSYNEQFF.